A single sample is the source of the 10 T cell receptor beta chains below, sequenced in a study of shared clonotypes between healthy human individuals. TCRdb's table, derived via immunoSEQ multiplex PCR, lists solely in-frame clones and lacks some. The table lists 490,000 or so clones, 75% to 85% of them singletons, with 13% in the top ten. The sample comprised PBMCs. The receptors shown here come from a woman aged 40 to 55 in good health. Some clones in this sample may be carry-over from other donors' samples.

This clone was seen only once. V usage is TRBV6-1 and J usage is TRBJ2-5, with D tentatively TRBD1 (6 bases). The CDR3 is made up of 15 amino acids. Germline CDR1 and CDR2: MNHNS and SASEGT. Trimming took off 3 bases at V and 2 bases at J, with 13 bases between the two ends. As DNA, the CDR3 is TGTGCCAGCAGTGACGGACAGAGCGAACAAGAGACCCAGTACTTC. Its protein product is CASSDGQSEQETQYF.

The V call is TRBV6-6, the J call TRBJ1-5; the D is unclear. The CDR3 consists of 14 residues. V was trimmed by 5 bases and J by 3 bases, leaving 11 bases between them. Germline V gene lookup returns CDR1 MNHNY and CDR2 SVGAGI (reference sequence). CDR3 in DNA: TGTGCCAGCAGTATTGTGGCCCTCAATCAGCCCCAGCATTTT. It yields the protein CASSIVALNQPQHF.

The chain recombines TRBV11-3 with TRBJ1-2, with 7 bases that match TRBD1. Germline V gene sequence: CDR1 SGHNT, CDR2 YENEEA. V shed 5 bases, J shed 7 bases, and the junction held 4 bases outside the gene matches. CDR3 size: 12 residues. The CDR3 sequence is CASSADRVGYTF. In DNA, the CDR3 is TGTGCCAGCAGCGCTGACAGGGTTGGCTACACCTTC.

CDR3 amino acids: CASSTRMLTNTGELFF. DNA for the CDR3: TGTGCCAGCAGCACCCGGATGTTAACGAACACCGGGGAGCTGTTTTTT. The chain uses TRBV7-9 and TRBJ2-2, with unresolved D. Germline V lookup: CDR1 SEHNR, CDR2 FQNEAQ (reference sequence). This CDR3 contains 16 residues. V was pared by 5 bases and J by 0 bases, with 13 bases between.

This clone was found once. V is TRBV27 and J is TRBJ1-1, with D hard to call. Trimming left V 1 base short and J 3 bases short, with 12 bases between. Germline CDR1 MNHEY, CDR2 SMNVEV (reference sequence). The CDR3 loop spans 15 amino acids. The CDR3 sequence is CASSLLSPRYTEAFF. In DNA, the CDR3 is TGTGCCAGCAGTTTATTATCCCCGCGTTACACTGAAGCTTTCTTT.

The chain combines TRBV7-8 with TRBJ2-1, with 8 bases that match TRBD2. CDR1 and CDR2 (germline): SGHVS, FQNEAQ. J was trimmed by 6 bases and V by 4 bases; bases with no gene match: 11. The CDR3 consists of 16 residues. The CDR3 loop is CASSWLVAGKGNEQFF. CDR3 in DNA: TGTGCCAGCAGCTGGCTAGTAGCGGGAAAAGGCAATGAGCAGTTCTTC.

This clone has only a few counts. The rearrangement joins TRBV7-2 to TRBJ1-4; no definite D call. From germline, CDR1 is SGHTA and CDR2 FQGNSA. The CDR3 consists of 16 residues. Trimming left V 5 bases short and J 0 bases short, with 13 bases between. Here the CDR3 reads CASSPAVGTTNEKLFF. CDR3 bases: TGTGCCAGCAGCCCTGCCGTAGGGACAACTAATGAAAAACTGTTTTTT.

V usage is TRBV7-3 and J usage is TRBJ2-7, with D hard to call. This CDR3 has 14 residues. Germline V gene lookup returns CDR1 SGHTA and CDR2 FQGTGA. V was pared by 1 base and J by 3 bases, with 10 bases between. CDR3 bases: TGTGCCAGCAGCTTAAGCGGAGTGGGCTACGAGCAGTACTTC. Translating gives CASSLSGVGYEQYF.

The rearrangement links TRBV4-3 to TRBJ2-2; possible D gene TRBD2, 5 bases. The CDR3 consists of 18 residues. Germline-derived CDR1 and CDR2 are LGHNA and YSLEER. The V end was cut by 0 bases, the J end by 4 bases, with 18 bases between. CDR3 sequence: CASSQDWRDRTPTGELFF. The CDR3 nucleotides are TGCGCCAGCAGCCAAGATTGGCGAGACCGGACTCCCACCGGGGAGCTGTTTTTT.

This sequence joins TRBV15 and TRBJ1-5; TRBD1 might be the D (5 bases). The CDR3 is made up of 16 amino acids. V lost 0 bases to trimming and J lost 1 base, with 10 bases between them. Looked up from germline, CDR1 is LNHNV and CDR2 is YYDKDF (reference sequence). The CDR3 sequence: CATSRDRAGSNQPQHF. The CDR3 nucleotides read TGTGCCACCAGCAGAGATCGGGCAGGGAGCAATCAGCCCCAGCATTTT. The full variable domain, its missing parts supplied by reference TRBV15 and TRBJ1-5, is DAMVIQNPRYQVTQFGKPVTLSCSQTLNHNVMYWYQQKSSQAPKLLFHYYDKDFNNEADTPDNFQSRRPNTSFCFLDIRSPGLGDTAMYLCATSRDRAGSNQPQHFGDGTRLSIL.